The 11 T cell receptor beta chains given below trace back to one sample, sequenced in a study of cytomegalovirus exposure and HLA in healthy donors. The PCR had 60 Vbeta and 13 Jbeta primers. Sequencing was performed with immunoSEQ multiplex PCR; in TCRdb, only in-frame clones are kept and a portion is missing. In the table there are about 200,000 clones, 70% to 85% of which are singletons. The sequencing sample was made of PBMCs. These receptors were obtained from a girl aged 2 to 10 in good health and CMV-seronegative.

The chain couples TRBV4-1 to TRBJ1-5; a possible D gene is TRBD1 (6 bases). The germline CDR1 and CDR2 sequences are MGHRA and YSYEKL. Trimming removed 3 bases at V and 0 bases at J, with 9 bases between. The CDR3 has 15 residues. The CDR3 bases are TGCGCCAGCAGCCACGCAGGGGATAGCAATCAGCCCCAGCATTTT. This gives the protein CASSHAGDSNQPQHF.

The chain has TRBV5-1 and TRBJ2-7; the match to TRBD1 covers 9 bases. The V segment lost 4 bases and the J segment 4 bases; nucleotides outside the gene matches: 9. Germline lookup yields CDR1 SGHRS and CDR2 YFSETQ. The CDR3 is made up of 15 amino acids. The CDR3 sequence: CASSPPDRGGYEQYF. CDR3 DNA: TGCGCCAGCAGCCCCCCCGACAGGGGGGGGTACGAGCAGTACTTC.

The V gene is TRBV7-9, the J gene TRBJ2-5; 8 bases are a match to TRBD1. Germline V gene data show CDR1 as SEHNR and CDR2 as FQNEAQ (reference sequence). Trimming removed 1 base from V and 4 bases from J; junction bases left unmatched: 8. This CDR3 contains 16 residues. CDR3 loop: CASSLGAGGGSETQYF. For the CDR3, the DNA is TGTGCCAGCAGCTTAGGGGCAGGGGGCGGATCAGAGACCCAGTACTTC.

The chain joins TRBV19 to TRBJ1-2; TRBD1 is a possible D gene (6 bases). V lost 8 bases and J lost 3, with 19 bases in between. CDR1 is LNHDA, CDR2 SQIVND, per germline (reference sequence). CDR3 length: 15 residues. The CDR3 bases are TGTGCCAGTCACCCCCGACAGGTGGGGCACTATGGCTACACCTTC. It is translated as CASHPRQVGHYGYTF. The full variable domain, completed using reference TRBV19 and TRBJ1-2, is DGGITQSPKYLFRKEGQNVTLSCEQNLNHDAMYWYRQDPGQGLRLIYYSQIVNDFQKGDIAEGYSVSREKKESFPLTVTSAQKNPTAFYLCASHPRQVGHYGYTFGSGTRLTVV.

The rearrangement links TRBV6-1 to TRBJ2-5; D ambiguous. The CDR3 is 14 amino acids. Trimming left V 0 bases short and J 4 bases short, with 9 bases between. From germline, CDR1 is MNHNS and CDR2 SASEGT. This chain's CDR3 is CASSEAGGGETQYF. In DNA, the CDR3 is TGTGCCAGCAGTGAAGCAGGCGGCGGAGAGACCCAGTACTTC.

The rearrangement joins TRBV6-1 to TRBJ2-3; possibly TRBD2 for D (5 bases). This CDR3 comprises 15 residues. V was pared by 11 bases and J by 3 bases, with 21 bases between. Germline V gives CDR1 MNHNS, CDR2 SASEGT. CDR3 DNA: TGTGCCTCCCGACCCCCATCCTCGGGGACAGATACGCAGTATTTT. Amino acid sequence: CASRPPSSGTDTQYF.

The V call is TRBV19, the J call TRBJ2-1; D is perhaps TRBD2 (6 bases). CDR3 size: 14 residues. Germline V gene data show CDR1 as LNHDA and CDR2 as SQIVND (reference sequence). Trimming took off 8 bases at V and 7 bases at J, with 18 bases between the two ends. Here the CDR3 DNA reads TGTGCCAGTGGACCGGGACTGACTTTGAATGAGCAGTTCTTC. Encoded protein: CASGPGLTLNEQFF. Together with reference TRBV19 and TRBJ2-1, the CDR3 gives the full variable domain: DGGITQSPKYLFRKEGQNVTLSCEQNLNHDAMYWYRQDPGQGLRLIYYSQIVNDFQKGDIAEGYSVSREKKESFPLTVTSAQKNPTAFYLCASGPGLTLNEQFFGPGTRLTVL.

The V and J genes are TRBV4-1 and TRBJ2-2; 10 nucleotides line up with TRBD1. Germline CDR1 is MGHRA and CDR2 is YSYEKL. The ends lost 1 base at V and 7 bases at J; junction bases unmatched: 0. This CDR3 is built from 14 residues. CDR3 region: CASSQGTGGGELFF. DNA of the CDR3: TGCGCCAGCAGCCAAGGGACAGGGGGCGGGGAGCTGTTTTTT.

This sequence joins TRBV10-1 and TRBJ2-1; 7 bases are a match to TRBD2. CDR1 and CDR2 from the germline V gene are WNHNN and SYGVQD (reference sequence). The CDR3 covers 18 residues. With V trimmed by 1 base and J by 1 base, 10 bases remained unmatched. The CDR3 reads CASSECRRELISYNEQFF. CDR3 sequence (DNA): TGCGCCAGCAGTGAGTGTAGGCGGGAGCTAATTTCCTACAATGAGCAGTTCTTC.

This chain joins TRBV7-9 and TRBJ1-2, with D maybe TRBD1 (6 bases). CDR1 and CDR2 from the germline V gene are SEHNR and FQNEAQ (reference sequence). Trimming stripped 5 bases from V and 3 bases from J, with 13 bases between. The length of the CDR3 is 14 residues. The CDR3 spells CASSQSRGDYGYTF. The CDR3 DNA reads as TGTGCCAGCAGCCAGAGCAGGGGTGACTATGGCTACACCTTC.

V is TRBV7-9 and J is TRBJ2-5, with D perhaps matching TRBD2 (5 bases). Per germline, CDR1 SEHNR and CDR2 FQNEAQ (reference sequence). The V end was cut by 5 bases, the J end by 5 bases, with 12 bases between. The CDR3 has 13 amino acids. The CDR3 protein is CASSAGVGETQYF. Here the CDR3 DNA reads TGTGCCAGCAGCGCCGGGGTTGGGGAGACCCAGTACTTC.